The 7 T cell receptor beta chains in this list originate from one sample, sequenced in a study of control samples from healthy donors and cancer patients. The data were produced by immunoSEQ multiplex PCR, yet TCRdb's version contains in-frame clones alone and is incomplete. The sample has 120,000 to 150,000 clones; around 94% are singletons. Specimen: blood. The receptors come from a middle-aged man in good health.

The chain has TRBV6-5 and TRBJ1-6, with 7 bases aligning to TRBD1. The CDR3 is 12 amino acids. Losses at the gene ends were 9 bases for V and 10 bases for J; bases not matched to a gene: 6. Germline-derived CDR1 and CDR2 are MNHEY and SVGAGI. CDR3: CASKTGHSPLHF. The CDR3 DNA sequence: TGTGCCAGTAAGACAGGGCACTCACCCCTCCACTTT.

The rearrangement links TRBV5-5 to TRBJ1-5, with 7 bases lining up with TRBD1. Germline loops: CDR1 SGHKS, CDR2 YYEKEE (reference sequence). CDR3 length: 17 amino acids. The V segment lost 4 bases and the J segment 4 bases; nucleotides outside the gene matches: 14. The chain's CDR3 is CASSPLTGKRVNQPQHF. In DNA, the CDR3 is TGTGCCAGCAGCCCCTTGACAGGGAAAAGGGTGAATCAGCCCCAGCATTTT. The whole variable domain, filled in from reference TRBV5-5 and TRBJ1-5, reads DAGVTQSPTHLIKTRGQQVTLRCSPISGHKSVSWYQQVLGQGPQFIFQYYEKEERGRGNFPDRFSARQFPNYSSELNVNALLLGDSALYLCASSPLTGKRVNQPQHFGDGTRLSIL.

In nucleotides, the CDR3 is TGCGCCAGCAGCTCTCCGGGCTCCACAAACTATGGCTACACCTTC. This gives the protein CASSSPGSTNYGYTF. V gene TRBV4-1 combines with J gene TRBJ1-2, with D uncertain. The CDR3 covers 15 residues. The germline gives CDR1 MGHRA, CDR2 YSYEKL. Trimming removed 5 bases at V and 2 bases at J, with 15 bases between.

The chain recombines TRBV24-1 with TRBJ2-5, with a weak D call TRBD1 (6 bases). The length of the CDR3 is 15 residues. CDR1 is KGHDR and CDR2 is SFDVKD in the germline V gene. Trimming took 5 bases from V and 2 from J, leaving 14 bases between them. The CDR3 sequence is CATSAQSGVQETQYF. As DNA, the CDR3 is TGTGCCACCAGTGCCCAATCAGGGGTTCAAGAGACCCAGTACTTC.

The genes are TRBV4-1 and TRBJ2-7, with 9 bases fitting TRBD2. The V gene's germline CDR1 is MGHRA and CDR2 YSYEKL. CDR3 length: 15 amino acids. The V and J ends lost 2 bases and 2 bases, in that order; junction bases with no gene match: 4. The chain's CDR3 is CASSQLTSGPYEQYF. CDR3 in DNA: TGCGCCAGCAGCCAACTCACTAGCGGGCCCTACGAGCAGTACTTC.

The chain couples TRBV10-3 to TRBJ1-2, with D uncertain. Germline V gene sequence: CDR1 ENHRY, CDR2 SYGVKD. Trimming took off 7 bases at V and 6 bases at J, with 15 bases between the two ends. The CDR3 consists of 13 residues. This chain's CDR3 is CAITPSGSHGYTF. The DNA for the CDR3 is TGTGCCATCACCCCATCTGGGTCCCATGGCTACACCTTC.

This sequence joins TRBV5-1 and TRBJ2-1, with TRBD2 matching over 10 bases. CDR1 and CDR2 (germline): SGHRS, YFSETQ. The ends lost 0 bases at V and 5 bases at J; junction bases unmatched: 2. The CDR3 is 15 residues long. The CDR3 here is CASSLGGTSDNEQFF. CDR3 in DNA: TGCGCCAGCAGCTTGGGAGGGACTAGCGACAATGAGCAGTTCTTC.